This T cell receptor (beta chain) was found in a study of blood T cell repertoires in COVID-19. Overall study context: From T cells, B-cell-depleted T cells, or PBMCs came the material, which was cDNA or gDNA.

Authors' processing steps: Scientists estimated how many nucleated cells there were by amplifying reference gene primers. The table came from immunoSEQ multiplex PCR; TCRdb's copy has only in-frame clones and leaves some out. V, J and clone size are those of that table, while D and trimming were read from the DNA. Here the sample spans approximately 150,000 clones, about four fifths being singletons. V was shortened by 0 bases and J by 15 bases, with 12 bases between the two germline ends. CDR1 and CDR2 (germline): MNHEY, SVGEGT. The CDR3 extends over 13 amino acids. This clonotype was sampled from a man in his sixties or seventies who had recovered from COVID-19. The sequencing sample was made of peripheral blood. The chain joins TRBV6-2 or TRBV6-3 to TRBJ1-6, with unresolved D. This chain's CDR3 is CASSYSAGDYLHF. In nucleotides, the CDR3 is TGTGCCAGCAGTTACTCGGCGGGTGACTACCTCCACTTT.